These 31 T cell receptor beta chains were sequenced from one sample in a study of blood T cell repertoires in COVID-19. Sequencing used immunoSEQ multiplex PCR; TCRdb keeps in-frame clones, though not all of them. The sample holds around 150,000 clones, more than 75% seen once. The sequenced material came from PBMCs or T cells enriched from blood (not recorded which). Receptors originate from a middle-aged man who had recovered from COVID-19.

This sequence joins TRBV29-1 and TRBJ1-2; perhaps TRBD1 as D (5 bases). V was trimmed by 7 bases and J by 6 bases, leaving 15 bases between them. The CDR3 is 12 residues long. The V gene's germline CDR1 is SQVTM and CDR2 ANQGSEA. CDR3 sequence: CSDGGAGHGYTF. The CDR3 bases are TGCAGCGATGGTGGGGCAGGACATGGCTACACCTTC. Looking up the rest from reference TRBV29-1 and TRBJ1-2 gives the full variable domain: SAVISQKPSRDICQRGTSLTIQCQVDSQVTMMFWYRQQPGQSLTLIATANQGSEATYESGFVIDKFPISRPNLTFSTLTVSNMSPEDSSIYLCSDGGAGHGYTFGSGTRLTVV.

This chain uses TRBV15 with TRBJ2-3; TRBD2 matches at 14 bases. V was clipped by 5 bases and J by 5 bases; unmatched bases: 6. CDR3 size: 16 residues. CDR1 LNHNV and CDR2 YYDKDF come from the germline V gene (reference sequence). CDR3 in amino acids: CATSGGLAGGQDTQYF. CDR3 DNA: TGTGCCACCAGCGGAGGACTAGCGGGGGGTCAAGATACGCAGTATTTT.

This clone was seen just once. CDR3 residues: CASSFDRSSYNEQFF. CDR3 DNA: TGTGCCAGCAGCTTCGACAGGAGCTCCTACAATGAGCAGTTCTTC. This sequence joins TRBV27 and TRBJ2-1; TRBD1 might be the D (6 bases). Germline lookup yields CDR1 MNHEY and CDR2 SMNVEV (reference sequence). V lost 6 bases to trimming and J lost 0 bases, with 12 bases between them. The CDR3 length is 15 residues.

As regards this clone: Because the CDR3's place on the DNA is in doubt, the DNA is left out and the CDR3 is given as listed by TCRdb. The chain is built from TRBV27 and TRBJ2-4; the table assigns TRBD1, which was not confirmed against the DNA. Germline V lookup: CDR1 MNHEY, CDR2 SMNVEV (reference sequence). 12 amino acids form the CDR3, both terminal residues included. The CDR3 protein is CASSFGQGTKYF.

This rearrangement joins TRBV18 to TRBJ1-1; D perhaps matches TRBD1 (5 bases). This CDR3 contains 17 residues. The germline V and J ends were trimmed by 0 bases and 1 base, with 15 bases remaining between them. CDR1 and CDR2 from the germline V gene are KGHSH and LQKENI. CDR3: CASSPPRAGGKNTEAFF. The CDR3 region has the DNA TGTGCCAGCTCACCACCCAGGGCGGGGGGAAAGAACACTGAAGCTTTCTTT.

The J gene is TRBJ1-3, the V gene TRBV18; 7 positions agree with TRBD1. CDR3 length: 17 amino acids. Germline lookup yields CDR1 KGHSH and CDR2 LQKENI. Trimming took 5 bases from V and 0 from J; bases not matched to a gene: 10. The CDR3 coding sequence is TGTGCCAGCTCATTTAATTCACAGGGGACCTCTGGAAACACCATATATTTT. Translating it yields CASSFNSQGTSGNTIYF.

A few counts support this clone. This chain uses TRBV19 with TRBJ1-5, with D hard to call. The CDR3 sequence is 15 residues long. Germline loops: CDR1 LNHDA, CDR2 SQIVND (reference sequence). The V and J ends lost 6 bases and 1 base respectively, with 13 bases between them. The CDR3 loop reads CASRRFGGSNQPQHF. CDR3 coding DNA: TGTGCCAGTAGAAGATTCGGCGGCAGCAATCAGCCCCAGCATTTT.

The chain uses TRBV9 and TRBJ2-2, with 14 bases lining up with TRBD2. The CDR3 totals 17 residues. V dropped 6 bases and J dropped 2; count of bases not matched to a gene: 6. Germline V gene lookup returns CDR1 SGDLS and CDR2 YYNGEE. The CDR3 DNA reads as TGTGCCAGCACCCCGACTAGCGGGGGGGCAAACACCGGGGAGCTGTTTTTT. Translation gives CASTPTSGGANTGELFF.

The chain couples TRBV2 to TRBJ2-1; TRBD1 matches at 7 bases. The V gene's germline CDR1 is SNHLY and CDR2 FYNNEI. With 5 bases clipped from V and 7 bases from J, the junction kept 8 bases outside the gene matches. CDR3 length: 14 residues. For the CDR3, the DNA is TGTGCCAGCAGTCCCCGACAGGGTTTAAATGAGCAGTTCTTC. Translation gives CASSPRQGLNEQFF.

The V call is TRBV2, the J call TRBJ2-7, with 11 bases that match TRBD1. J was trimmed by 0 bases and V by 6 bases; bases with no gene match: 7. Germline V gene lookup returns CDR1 SNHLY and CDR2 FYNNEI. The CDR3 sequence is 16 residues long. The CDR3 DNA sequence: TGTGCCAGCAGAACCTCCGGACAGGGGGCCTCCTACGAGCAGTACGTC. Its protein is CASRTSGQGASYEQYV.

The V call is TRBV5-1, the J call TRBJ1-5; D may be TRBD1 (6 bases). Trimming pared 0 bases from V and 5 bases from J, leaving 6 bases between. This CDR3 is built from 13 residues. The germline CDR1 and CDR2 sequences are SGHRS and YFSETQ. CDR3 DNA: TGCGCCAGCAGCTTGGGGGGGCATCAGCCCCAGCATTTT. Translating gives CASSLGGHQPQHF.

The chain combines TRBV27 with TRBJ2-6, with D possibly TRBD1 on 6 matching bases. Per the germline V gene, CDR1 is MNHEY and CDR2 is SMNVEV (reference sequence). V lost 0 bases, J lost 4 bases, and 19 bases lay in between. There are 19 residues in the CDR3. This CDR3 is CASSLSVLGARVGANVLTF. CDR3 in DNA: TGTGCCAGCAGTTTATCTGTTCTGGGGGCGCGTGTAGGGGCCAACGTCCTGACTTTC.

This sequence joins TRBV7-3 and TRBJ2-3; D is perhaps TRBD2 (5 bases). The CDR3 runs to 13 residues. Germline V gene sequence: CDR1 SGHTA, CDR2 FQGTGA. The V end was cut by 3 bases, the J end by 5 bases, with 9 bases between. CDR3 DNA sequence: TGTGCCAGCAGCTTTGAGGGCCGAGATACGCAGTATTTT. It codes for CASSFEGRDTQYF. Based on the CDR3 plus reference TRBV7-3 and TRBJ2-3, the full variable domain is GAGVSQTPSNKVTEKGKYVELRCDPISGHTALYWYRQSLGQGPEFLIYFQGTGAADDSGLPNDRFFAVRPEGSVSTLKIQRTERGDSAVYLCASSFEGRDTQYFGPGTRLTVL.

The rearrangement joins TRBV7-9 to TRBJ1-5; D may be TRBD1 (5 bases). The V end lost 0 bases, the J end lost 11 bases, and 11 bases lay between the germline ends. The V gene's germline CDR1 is SEHNR and CDR2 FQNEAQ (reference sequence). This CDR3 spans 13 amino acids. The DNA for the CDR3 is TGTGCCAGCAGCTTAGCGGGCGGGGGGGCCCAGCATTTT. Protein: CASSLAGGGAQHF. The full variable domain, with the rest looked up from reference TRBV7-9 and TRBJ1-5, is DTGVSQNPRHKITKRGQNVTFRCDPISEHNRLYWYRQTLGQGPEFLTYFQNEAQLEKSRLLSDRFSAERPKGSFSTLEIQRTEQGDSAMYLCASSLAGGGAQHFGDGTRLSIL.

In DNA form, the CDR3 reads TGTGCCAGCAGTGAAAATCACCCGGGCACCGGGGAGCTGTTTTTT. This codes for CASSENHPGTGELFF. The V gene is TRBV6-1, the J gene TRBJ2-2; D call uncertain. Germline V gene data show CDR1 as MNHNS and CDR2 as SASEGT. Trimming pared 2 bases from V and 4 bases from J, leaving 11 bases between. This CDR3 comprises 15 residues.

This chain uses TRBV5-1 with TRBJ1-3; weak D call: TRBD1 (6 bases). The CDR3 extends over 18 amino acids. V lost 0 bases to trimming and J lost 0 bases, with 16 bases between them. Germline V gives CDR1 SGHRS, CDR2 YFSETQ. This chain's CDR3 is CASSLEVSDRNSGNTIYF. The CDR3 nucleotides are TGCGCCAGCAGCTTGGAAGTATCAGACAGGAACTCTGGAAACACCATATATTTT. Full variable domain (missing parts from reference TRBV5-1 and TRBJ1-3): KAGVTQTPRYLIKTRGQQVTLSCSPISGHRSVSWYQQTPGQGLQFLFEYFSETQRNKGNFPGRFSGRQFSNSRSEMNVSTLELGDSALYLCASSLEVSDRNSGNTIYFGEGSWLTVV.

This clone has more than one count but fewer than ten. V usage is TRBV19 and J usage is TRBJ2-2, with 8 bases matching TRBD2. V lost 7 bases to trimming and J lost 4 bases; unmatched junction nucleotides: 8. Germline V lookup: CDR1 LNHDA, CDR2 SQIVND (reference sequence). The CDR3 consists of 15 residues. The CDR3 DNA reads TGTGCCAGTATTGGCCTAGCGGGCTCCACCGGGGAGCTGTTTTTT. Translating gives CASIGLAGSTGELFF.

The rearrangement links TRBV11-2 to TRBJ2-6; D gene ambiguous. The germline CDR1 and CDR2 sequences are SGHAT and FQNNGV. Trimming left V 4 bases short and J 3 bases short, with 19 bases between. This CDR3 spans 18 amino acids. In DNA form, the CDR3 reads TGTGCCAGCAGCTCCGGTCCCACTGCAAACGATGGGGCCAACGTCCTGACTTTC. Translated, it gives CASSSGPTANDGANVLTF.

The V and J genes are TRBV30 and TRBJ1-2; 9 bases are a match to TRBD1. V was pared by 2 bases and J by 5 bases, with 9 bases of the junction left unmatched. Germline CDR1 is GTSNPN and CDR2 is SVGIG (reference sequence). This CDR3 region has 15 residues. CDR3 bases: TGTGCCTGGAGTCCACAGGGGGCATCTCGGTATGGCTACACCTTC. Amino acids: CAWSPQGASRYGYTF.

This rearrangement joins TRBV5-6 to TRBJ2-2; 8 nucleotides align to TRBD1. This CDR3 spans 15 amino acids. Germline CDR1 reads SGHDT; CDR2 reads YYEEEE. The V segment lost 4 bases and the J segment 3 bases; nucleotides outside the gene matches: 5. Here the CDR3 DNA reads TGTGCCAGCAGCCCAGGGGGCGGATACACCGGGGAGCTGTTTTTT. Protein sequence: CASSPGGGYTGELFF. Full variable domain (missing parts from reference TRBV5-6 and TRBJ2-2): DAGVTQSPTHLIKTRGQQVTLRCSPKSGHDTVSWYQQALGQGPQFIFQYYEEEERQRGNFPDRFSGHQFPNYSSELNVNALLLGDSALYLCASSPGGGYTGELFFGEGSRLTVL.

On this clone itself: This sample also contains other DNA sequences that code for the same CDR3. The chain recombines TRBV7-6 with TRBJ1-6, with 9 bases that match TRBD1. In germline, CDR1 is SGHVS, CDR2 FNYEAQ. This CDR3 region has 15 residues. Losses at the gene ends were 1 base for V and 7 bases for J; bases not matched to a gene: 2. The CDR3 reads CASSLGGTGNSPLHF. The DNA of the CDR3 is TGTGCCAGCAGCTTAGGAGGGACAGGGAATTCACCCCTCCACTTT.

The V call is TRBV5-1, the J call TRBJ2-7; 10 bases fit TRBD2. Losses at the gene ends were 3 bases for V and 2 bases for J; bases not matched to a gene: 20. The CDR3 has 20 residues. Germline V gene data show CDR1 as SGHRS and CDR2 as YFSETQ. The CDR3 region has the DNA TGCGCCAGCAGCTCCTACGGGGGCGTAGGAACTAGCGGGGTCACCTACGAGCAGTACTTC. Its protein is CASSSYGGVGTSGVTYEQYF. Combining the CDR3 with reference TRBV5-1 and TRBJ2-7 gives the whole variable domain KAGVTQTPRYLIKTRGQQVTLSCSPISGHRSVSWYQQTPGQGLQFLFEYFSETQRNKGNFPGRFSGRQFSNSRSEMNVSTLELGDSALYLCASSSYGGVGTSGVTYEQYFGPGTRLTVT.

A remark on this clone: The junction departs from the called germline gene at one end, perhaps through a read error. The V gene is TRBV5-1, the J gene TRBJ1-2, with D possibly being TRBD1 (6 bases). Germline V gene sequence: CDR1 SGHRS, CDR2 YFSETQ. This CDR3 region has 15 residues. CDR3 sequence: CASSLDHGTTVRVAF. As DNA, the CDR3 is TGCGCCAGCAGCTTGGACCACGGGACAACCGTGAGGGTCGCCTTC.

A few counts support this clone. The J gene is TRBJ1-4, the V gene TRBV2; D not certain. The CDR3 has 16 residues. The V end was cut by 6 bases, the J end by 0 bases, with 14 bases between. Germline V gives CDR1 SNHLY, CDR2 FYNNEI. In DNA form, the CDR3 reads TGTGCCAGCAGCCCCCGTGAGGGTGCAACTAATGAAAAACTGTTTTTT. Protein product: CASSPREGATNEKLFF.

This sequence joins TRBV19 and TRBJ1-3; 11 positions agree with TRBD1. After removal of 6 bases from V and 0 bases from J, the junction contained 4 bases not matched to a gene. The CDR3 runs 16 residues. Germline loops: CDR1 LNHDA, CDR2 SQIVND (reference sequence). The CDR3 DNA reads TGTGCCAGTAGCCTCGGGACAGGGGGCTCTGGAAACACCATATATTTT. Protein: CASSLGTGGSGNTIYF.

This sequence joins TRBV10-2 and TRBJ2-7; D remains unclear. The V gene's germline CDR1 is WSHSY and CDR2 SAAADI. The CDR3 consists of 13 residues. V was shortened by 8 bases and J by 0 bases, with 11 bases between the two germline ends. The CDR3, as DNA: TGCGCCAGCTTATCCGGCGGCTCCTACGAGCAGTACTTC. This gives the protein CASLSGGSYEQYF.

V and J are TRBV19 and TRBJ1-4, with a possible D match to TRBD1 (5 bases). Trimming left V 6 bases short and J 4 bases short, with 15 bases between. CDR1 is LNHDA and CDR2 is SQIVND in the germline V gene (reference sequence). This CDR3 region has 15 residues. The CDR3 region has the DNA TGTGCCAGTAGCTCGTCGACAGTACATAATGAAAAACTGTTTTTT. Protein: CASSSSTVHNEKLFF.

The rearrangement uses TRBV12-5 and TRBJ2-2; 10 bases line up with TRBD1. The germline V gene encodes CDR1 LGHNT and CDR2 FRNRAP. The ends lost 5 bases at V and 5 bases at J; junction bases unmatched: 11. The CDR3 is 17 residues long. In DNA, the CDR3 is TGTGCTAGTGGTCTAGGGTTGACAGGGGGCAGAACCGGGGAGCTGTTTTTT. Residues: CASGLGLTGGRTGELFF. The full variable domain, with the rest looked up from reference TRBV12-5 and TRBJ2-2, is DARVTQTPRHKVTEMGQEVTMRCQPILGHNTVFWYRQTMMQGLELLAYFRNRAPLDDSGMPKDRFSAEMPDATLATLKIQPSEPRDSAVYFCASGLGLTGGRTGELFFGEGSRLTVL.

The J gene is TRBJ2-1, the V gene TRBV24-1; D might be TRBD1 (6 bases). Germline-derived CDR1 and CDR2 are KGHDR and SFDVKD. The ends were cut back, 5 bases at V and 6 bases at J, with 22 bases in the middle. The CDR3 consists of 17 residues. CDR3 sequence: CATSATPGQRGFNEQFF. In nucleotides, the CDR3 is TGTGCCACCAGTGCCACCCCGGGACAACGAGGGTTCAATGAGCAGTTCTTC.

This rearrangement joins TRBV5-4 to TRBJ2-3, with D tentatively TRBD1 (6 bases). The CDR3 extends over 17 amino acids. V dropped 3 bases and J dropped 2 bases, with 19 bases sitting between them. Per germline, CDR1 SGHNT and CDR2 YYREEE (reference sequence). This CDR3 reads CASSSGEARGFTDTQYF. The DNA of the CDR3 is TGTGCCAGCAGCTCTGGCGAAGCGAGGGGGTTCACAGATACGCAGTATTTT.

The rearrangement uses TRBV5-6 and TRBJ2-6; perhaps TRBD1 as D (6 bases). The CDR3 has 17 residues. The V end was cut by 4 bases, the J end by 4 bases, with 18 bases between. Germline V gene lookup returns CDR1 SGHDT and CDR2 YYEEEE. DNA of the CDR3: TGTGCCAGCAGCCCAAGGGTGGACAGCCTGGGGGCCAACGTCCTGACTTTC. Its translation is CASSPRVDSLGANVLTF. The variable domain in full, with the rest retrieved from reference TRBV5-6 and TRBJ2-6, is DAGVTQSPTHLIKTRGQQVTLRCSPKSGHDTVSWYQQALGQGPQFIFQYYEEEERQRGNFPDRFSGHQFPNYSSELNVNALLLGDSALYLCASSPRVDSLGANVLTFGAGSRLTVL.